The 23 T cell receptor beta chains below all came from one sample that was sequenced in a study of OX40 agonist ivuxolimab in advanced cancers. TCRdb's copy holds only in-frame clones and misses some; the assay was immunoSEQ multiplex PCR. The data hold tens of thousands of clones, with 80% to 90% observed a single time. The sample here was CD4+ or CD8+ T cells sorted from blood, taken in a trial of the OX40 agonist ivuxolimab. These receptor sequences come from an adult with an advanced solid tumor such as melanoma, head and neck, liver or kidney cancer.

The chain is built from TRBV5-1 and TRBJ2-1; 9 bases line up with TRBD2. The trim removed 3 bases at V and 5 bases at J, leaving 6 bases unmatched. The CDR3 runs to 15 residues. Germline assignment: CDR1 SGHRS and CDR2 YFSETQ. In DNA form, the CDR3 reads TGCGCCAGCAGCTCCCTGACTAGCGGAGACAATGAGCAGTTCTTC. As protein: CASSSLTSGDNEQFF.

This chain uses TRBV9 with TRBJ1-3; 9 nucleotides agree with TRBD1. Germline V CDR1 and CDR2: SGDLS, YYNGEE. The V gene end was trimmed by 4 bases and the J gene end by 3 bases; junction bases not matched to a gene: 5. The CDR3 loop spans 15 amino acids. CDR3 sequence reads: CASSTGQGGGNTIYF. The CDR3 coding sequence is TGTGCCAGCAGCACGGGACAGGGTGGTGGAAACACCATATATTTT.

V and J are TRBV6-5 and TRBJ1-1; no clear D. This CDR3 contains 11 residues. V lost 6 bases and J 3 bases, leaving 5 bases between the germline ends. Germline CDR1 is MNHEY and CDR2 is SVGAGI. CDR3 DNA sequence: TGTGCCAGCAGCCCTTACACTGAAGCTTTCTTT. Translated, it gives CASSPYTEAFF.

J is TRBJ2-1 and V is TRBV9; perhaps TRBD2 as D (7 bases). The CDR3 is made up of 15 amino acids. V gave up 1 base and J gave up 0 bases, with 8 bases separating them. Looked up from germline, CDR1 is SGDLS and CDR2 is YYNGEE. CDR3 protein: CASSVRGGSYNEQFF. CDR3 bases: TGTGCCAGCAGCGTAAGGGGGGGCTCCTACAATGAGCAGTTCTTC.

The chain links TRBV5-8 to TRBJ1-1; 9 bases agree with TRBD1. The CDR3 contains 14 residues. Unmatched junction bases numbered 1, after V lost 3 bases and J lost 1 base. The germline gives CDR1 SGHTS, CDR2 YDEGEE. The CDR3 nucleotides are TGTGCCAGCAGCTGGGGACAGGGGAACACTGAAGCTTTCTTT. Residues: CASSWGQGNTEAFF.

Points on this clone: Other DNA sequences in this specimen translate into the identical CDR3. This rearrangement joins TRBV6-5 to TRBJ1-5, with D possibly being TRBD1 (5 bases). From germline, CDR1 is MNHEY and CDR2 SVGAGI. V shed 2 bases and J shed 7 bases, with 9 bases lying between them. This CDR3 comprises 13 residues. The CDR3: CASSYREGQPQHF. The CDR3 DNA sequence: TGTGCCAGCAGTTACCGGGAGGGGCAGCCCCAGCATTTT.

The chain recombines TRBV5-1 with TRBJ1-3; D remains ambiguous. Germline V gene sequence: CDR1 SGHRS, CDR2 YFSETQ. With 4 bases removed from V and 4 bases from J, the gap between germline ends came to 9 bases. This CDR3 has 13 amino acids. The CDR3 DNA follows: TGCGCCAGCAGCCCGACGACCGGAAACACCATATATTTT. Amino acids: CASSPTTGNTIYF.

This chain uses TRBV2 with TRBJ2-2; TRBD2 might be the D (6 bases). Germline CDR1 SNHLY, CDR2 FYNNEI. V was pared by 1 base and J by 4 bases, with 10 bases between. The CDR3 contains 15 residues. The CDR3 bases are TGTGCCAGCAGTGAAGGCGGGAAGGGCACCGGGGAGCTGTTTTTT. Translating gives CASSEGGKGTGELFF.

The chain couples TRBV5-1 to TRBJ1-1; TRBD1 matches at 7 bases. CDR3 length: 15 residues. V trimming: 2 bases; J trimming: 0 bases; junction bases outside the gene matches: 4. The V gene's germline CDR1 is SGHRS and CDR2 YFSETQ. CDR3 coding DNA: TGCGCCAGCAGCTTTGTTCAGGGGGTGAACACTGAAGCTTTCTTT. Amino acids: CASSFVQGVNTEAFF.

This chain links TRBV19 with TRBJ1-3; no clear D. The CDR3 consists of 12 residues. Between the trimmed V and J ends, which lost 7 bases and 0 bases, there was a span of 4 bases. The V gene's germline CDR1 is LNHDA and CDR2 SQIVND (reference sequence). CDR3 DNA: TGTGCCAGTACAGACTCTGGAAACACCATATATTTT. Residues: CASTDSGNTIYF.

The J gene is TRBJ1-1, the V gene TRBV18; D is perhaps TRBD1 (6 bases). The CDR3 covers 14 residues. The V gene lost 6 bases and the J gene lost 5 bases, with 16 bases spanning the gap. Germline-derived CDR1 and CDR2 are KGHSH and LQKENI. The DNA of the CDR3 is TGTGCCAGCTCCTACTACAGGGATCGGACTGAAGCTTTCTTT. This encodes CASSYYRDRTEAFF. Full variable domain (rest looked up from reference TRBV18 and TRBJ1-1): NAGVMQNPRHLVRRRGQEARLRCSPMKGHSHVYWYRQLPEEGLKFMVYLQKENIIDESGMPKERFSAEFPKEGPSILRIQQVVRGDSAAYFCASSYYRDRTEAFFGQGTRLTVV.

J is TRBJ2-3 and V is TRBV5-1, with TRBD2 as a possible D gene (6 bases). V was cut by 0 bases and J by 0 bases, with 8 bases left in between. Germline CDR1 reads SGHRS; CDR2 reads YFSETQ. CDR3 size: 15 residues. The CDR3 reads CASSLGAGSTDTQYF. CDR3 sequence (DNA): TGCGCCAGCAGCTTGGGAGCGGGTAGCACAGATACGCAGTATTTT.

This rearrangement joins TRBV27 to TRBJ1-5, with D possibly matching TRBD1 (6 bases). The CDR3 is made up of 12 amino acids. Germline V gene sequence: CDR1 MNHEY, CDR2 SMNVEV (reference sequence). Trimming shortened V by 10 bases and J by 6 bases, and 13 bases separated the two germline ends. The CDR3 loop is CATREQGQPQHF. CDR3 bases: TGTGCCACCAGGGAACAGGGTCAGCCCCAGCATTTT.

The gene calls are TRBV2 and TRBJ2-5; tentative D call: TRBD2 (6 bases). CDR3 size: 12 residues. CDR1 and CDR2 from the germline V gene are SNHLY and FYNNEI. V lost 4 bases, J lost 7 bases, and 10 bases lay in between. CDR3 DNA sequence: TGTGCCAGCAGTGGGGTCGGGGGGACCCAGTACTTC. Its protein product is CASSGVGGTQYF.

For the CDR3, the DNA is TGTGCCAGCCACCGGACAGGGGGCGAAGGTTACGAGCAGTACTTC. Its protein is CASHRTGGEGYEQYF. The V call is TRBV6-1, the J call TRBJ2-7, with 11 bases aligning to TRBD1. CDR1 and CDR2 (germline): MNHNS, SASEGT. V trimming: 8 bases; J trimming: 4 bases; junction bases outside the gene matches: 10. This CDR3 region has 15 residues.

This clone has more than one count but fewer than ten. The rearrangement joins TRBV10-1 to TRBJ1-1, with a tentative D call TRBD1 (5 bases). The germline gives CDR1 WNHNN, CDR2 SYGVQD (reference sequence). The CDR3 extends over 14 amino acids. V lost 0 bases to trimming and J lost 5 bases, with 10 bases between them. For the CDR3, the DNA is TGCGCCAGCAGTGAGTCGGAGGGGCAAACTGAAGCTTTCTTT. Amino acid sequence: CASSESEGQTEAFF.

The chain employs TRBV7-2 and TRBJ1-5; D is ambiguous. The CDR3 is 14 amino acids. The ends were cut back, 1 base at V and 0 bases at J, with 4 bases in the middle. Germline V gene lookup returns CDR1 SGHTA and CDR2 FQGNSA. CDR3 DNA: TGTGCCAGCAGCTTAGGGATTAGCAATCAGCCCCAGCATTTT. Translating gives CASSLGISNQPQHF.

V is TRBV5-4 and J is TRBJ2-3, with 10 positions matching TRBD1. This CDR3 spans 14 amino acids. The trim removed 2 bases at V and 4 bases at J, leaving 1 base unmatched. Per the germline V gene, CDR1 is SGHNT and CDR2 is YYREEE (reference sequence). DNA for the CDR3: TGTGCCAGCAGCTTCGACAGGGGGCCAGATACGCAGTATTTT. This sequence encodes CASSFDRGPDTQYF. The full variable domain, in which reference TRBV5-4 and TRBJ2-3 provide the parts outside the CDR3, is ETGVTQSPTHLIKTRGQQVTLRCSSQSGHNTVSWYQQALGQGPQFIFQYYREEENGRGNFPPRFSGLQFPNYSSELNVNALELDDSALYLCASSFDRGPDTQYFGPGTRLTVL.

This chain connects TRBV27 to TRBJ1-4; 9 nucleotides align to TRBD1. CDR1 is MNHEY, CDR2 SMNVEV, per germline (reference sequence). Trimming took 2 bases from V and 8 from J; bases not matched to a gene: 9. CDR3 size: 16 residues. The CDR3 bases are TGTGCCAGCAGTTTAGTAGGGACAGGGAATGAGGAAAAACTGTTTTTT. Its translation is CASSLVGTGNEEKLFF.

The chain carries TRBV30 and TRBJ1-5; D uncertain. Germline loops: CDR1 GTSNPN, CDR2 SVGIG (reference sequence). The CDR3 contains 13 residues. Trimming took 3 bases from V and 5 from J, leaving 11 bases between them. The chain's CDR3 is CAWSEGSHQPQHF. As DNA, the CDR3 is TGTGCCTGGAGCGAGGGCAGCCATCAGCCCCAGCATTTT.

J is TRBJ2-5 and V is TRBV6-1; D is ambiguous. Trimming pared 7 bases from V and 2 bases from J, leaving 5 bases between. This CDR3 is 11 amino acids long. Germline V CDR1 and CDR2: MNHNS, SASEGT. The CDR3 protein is CASTAQETQYF. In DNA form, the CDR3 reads TGTGCCAGCACCGCGCAAGAGACCCAGTACTTC.

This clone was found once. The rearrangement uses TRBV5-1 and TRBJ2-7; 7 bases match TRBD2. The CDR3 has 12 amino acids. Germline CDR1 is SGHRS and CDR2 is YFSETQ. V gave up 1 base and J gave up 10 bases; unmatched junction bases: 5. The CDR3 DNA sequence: TGCGCCAGCAGCTTGACCGGGAGGCATCAGTACTTC. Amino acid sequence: CASSLTGRHQYF.

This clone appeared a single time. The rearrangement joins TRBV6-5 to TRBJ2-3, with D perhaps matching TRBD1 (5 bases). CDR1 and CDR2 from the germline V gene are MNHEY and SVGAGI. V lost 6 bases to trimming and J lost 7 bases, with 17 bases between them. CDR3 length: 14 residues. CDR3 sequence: CASSQDGRGNTQYF. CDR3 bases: TGTGCCAGCAGCCAGGACGGTAGGGGTAATACGCAGTATTTT.